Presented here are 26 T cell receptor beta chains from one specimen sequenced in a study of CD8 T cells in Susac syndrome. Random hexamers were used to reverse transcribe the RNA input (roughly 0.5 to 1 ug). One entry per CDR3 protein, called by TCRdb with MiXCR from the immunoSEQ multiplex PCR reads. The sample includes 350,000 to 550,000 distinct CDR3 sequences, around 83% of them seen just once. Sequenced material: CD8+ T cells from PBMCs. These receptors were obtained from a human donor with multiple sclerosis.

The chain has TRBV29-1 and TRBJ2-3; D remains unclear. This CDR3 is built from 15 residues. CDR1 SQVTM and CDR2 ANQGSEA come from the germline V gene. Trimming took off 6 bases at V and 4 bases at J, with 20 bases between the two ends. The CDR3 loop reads CSVQGFVLPADTQYF. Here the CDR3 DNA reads TGCAGCGTCCAAGGGTTTGTACTCCCCGCAGATACGCAGTATTTT.

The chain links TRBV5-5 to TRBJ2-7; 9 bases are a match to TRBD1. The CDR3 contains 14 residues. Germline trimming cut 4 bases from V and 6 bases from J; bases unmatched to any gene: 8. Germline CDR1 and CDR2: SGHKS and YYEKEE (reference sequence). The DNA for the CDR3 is TGTGCCAGCAGCGTCCGGGACAGGGAGGTCGAGCAGTACTTC. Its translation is CASSVRDREVEQYF.

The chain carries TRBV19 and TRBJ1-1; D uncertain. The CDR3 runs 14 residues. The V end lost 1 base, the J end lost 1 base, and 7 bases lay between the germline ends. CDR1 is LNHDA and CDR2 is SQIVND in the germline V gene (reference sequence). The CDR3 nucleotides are TGTGCCAGTAGTATAGGTGAGGGGAACACTGAAGCTTTCTTT. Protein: CASSIGEGNTEAFF.

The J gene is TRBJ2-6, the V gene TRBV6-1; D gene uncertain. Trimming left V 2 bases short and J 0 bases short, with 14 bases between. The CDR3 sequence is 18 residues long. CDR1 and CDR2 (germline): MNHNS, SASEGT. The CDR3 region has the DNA TGTGCCAGCAGTGAATATCCAACGGCACGCTCTGGGGCCAACGTCCTGACTTTC. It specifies CASSEYPTARSGANVLTF.

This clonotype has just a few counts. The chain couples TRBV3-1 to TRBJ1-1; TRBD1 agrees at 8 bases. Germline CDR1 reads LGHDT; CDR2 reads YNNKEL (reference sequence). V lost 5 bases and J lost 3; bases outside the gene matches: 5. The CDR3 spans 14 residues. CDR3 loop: CASSSGTGDTEAFF. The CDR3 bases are TGTGCCAGCAGCTCCGGGACAGGCGACACTGAAGCTTTCTTT.

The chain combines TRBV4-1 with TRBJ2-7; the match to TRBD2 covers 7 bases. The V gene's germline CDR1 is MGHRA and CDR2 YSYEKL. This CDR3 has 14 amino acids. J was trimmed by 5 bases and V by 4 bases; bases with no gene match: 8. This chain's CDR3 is CASSPYGGGNEQYF. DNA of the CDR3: TGCGCCAGCAGCCCTTACGGCGGGGGTAACGAGCAGTACTTC.

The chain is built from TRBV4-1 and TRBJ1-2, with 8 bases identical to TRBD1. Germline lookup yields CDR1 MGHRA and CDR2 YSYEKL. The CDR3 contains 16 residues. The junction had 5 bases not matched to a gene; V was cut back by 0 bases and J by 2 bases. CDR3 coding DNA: TGCGCCAGCAGCCAAGAGAGGACAGGGTTGAACTATGGCTACACCTTC. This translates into CASSQERTGLNYGYTF.

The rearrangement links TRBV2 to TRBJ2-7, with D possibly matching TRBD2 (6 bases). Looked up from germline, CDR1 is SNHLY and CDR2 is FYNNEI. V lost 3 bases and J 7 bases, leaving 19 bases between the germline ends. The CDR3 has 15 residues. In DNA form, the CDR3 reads TGTGCCAGCAGTGAGTCCGAAAGTGGGGAGGTAGAGCAGTACTTC. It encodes CASSESESGEVEQYF.

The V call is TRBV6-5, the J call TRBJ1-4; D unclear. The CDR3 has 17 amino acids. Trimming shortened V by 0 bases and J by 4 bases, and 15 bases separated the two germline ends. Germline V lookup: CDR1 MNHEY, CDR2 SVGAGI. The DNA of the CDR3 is TGTGCCAGCAGTTACTCTGAGAGGCCCGGGAGTAATGAAAAACTGTTTTTT. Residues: CASSYSERPGSNEKLFF.

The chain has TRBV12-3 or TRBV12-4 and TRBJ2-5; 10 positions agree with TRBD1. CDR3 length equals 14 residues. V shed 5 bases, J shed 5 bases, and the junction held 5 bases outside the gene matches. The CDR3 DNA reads TGTGCCAGCAGTCGGACAGGGGGTGTTGAGACCCAGTACTTC. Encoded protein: CASSRTGGVETQYF.

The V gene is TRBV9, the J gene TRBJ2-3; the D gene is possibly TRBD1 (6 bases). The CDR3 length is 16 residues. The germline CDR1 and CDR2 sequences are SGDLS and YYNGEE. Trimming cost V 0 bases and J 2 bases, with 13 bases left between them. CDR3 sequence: CASSVDHRDNTDTQYF. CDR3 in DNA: TGTGCCAGCAGCGTAGACCACCGGGACAACACAGATACGCAGTATTTT.

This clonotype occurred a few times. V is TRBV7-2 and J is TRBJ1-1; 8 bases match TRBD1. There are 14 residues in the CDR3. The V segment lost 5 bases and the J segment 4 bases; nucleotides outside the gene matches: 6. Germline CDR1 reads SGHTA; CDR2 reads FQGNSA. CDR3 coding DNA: TGTGCCAGCAGCCCCTGGGACAGGCCCACTGAAGCTTTCTTT. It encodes CASSPWDRPTEAFF.

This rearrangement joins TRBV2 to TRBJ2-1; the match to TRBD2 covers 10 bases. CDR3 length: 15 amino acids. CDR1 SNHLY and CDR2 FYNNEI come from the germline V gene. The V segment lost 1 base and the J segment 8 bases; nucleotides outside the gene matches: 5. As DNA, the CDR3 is TGTGCCAGCAGTGAAGGAGCGGGAGGGGCCTATGAGCAGTTCTTC. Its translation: CASSEGAGGAYEQFF.

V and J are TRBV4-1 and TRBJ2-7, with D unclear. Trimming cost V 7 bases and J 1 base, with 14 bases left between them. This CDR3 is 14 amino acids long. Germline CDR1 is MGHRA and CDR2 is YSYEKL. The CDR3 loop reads CASTEGMESYEQYF. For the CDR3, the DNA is TGCGCCAGCACCGAAGGTATGGAATCCTACGAGCAGTACTTC.

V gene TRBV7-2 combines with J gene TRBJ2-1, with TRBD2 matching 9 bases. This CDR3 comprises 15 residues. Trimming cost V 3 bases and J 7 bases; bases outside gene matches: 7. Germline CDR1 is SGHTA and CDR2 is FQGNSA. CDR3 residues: CASSFIAGEVNEQFF. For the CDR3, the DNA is TGTGCCAGCAGCTTTATAGCGGGAGAAGTAAATGAGCAGTTCTTC.

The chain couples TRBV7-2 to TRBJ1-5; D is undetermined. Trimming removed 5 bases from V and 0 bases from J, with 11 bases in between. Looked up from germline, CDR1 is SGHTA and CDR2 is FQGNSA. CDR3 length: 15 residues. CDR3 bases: TGTGCCAGCAGCGGCGGTTTGTATAGCAATCAGCCCCAGCATTTT. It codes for CASSGGLYSNQPQHF.

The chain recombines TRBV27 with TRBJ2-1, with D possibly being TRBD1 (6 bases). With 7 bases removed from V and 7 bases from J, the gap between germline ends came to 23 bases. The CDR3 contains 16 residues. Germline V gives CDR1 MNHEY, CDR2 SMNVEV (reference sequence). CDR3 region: CASTFSHGGRGNEQFF. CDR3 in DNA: TGTGCCAGCACCTTTTCACATGGGGGCCGGGGAAATGAGCAGTTCTTC.

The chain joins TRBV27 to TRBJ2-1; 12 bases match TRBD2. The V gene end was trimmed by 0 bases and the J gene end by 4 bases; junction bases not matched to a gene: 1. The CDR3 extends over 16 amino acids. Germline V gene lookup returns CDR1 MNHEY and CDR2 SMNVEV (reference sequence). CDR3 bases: TGTGCCAGCAGTTTATCGACTAGCGGGAGTTACAATGAGCAGTTCTTC. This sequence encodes CASSLSTSGSYNEQFF.

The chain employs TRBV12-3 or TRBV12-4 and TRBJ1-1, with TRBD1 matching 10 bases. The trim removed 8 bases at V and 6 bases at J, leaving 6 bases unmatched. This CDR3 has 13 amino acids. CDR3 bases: TGTGCCAGCGGGGGACAGGGGATTTCTGAAGCTTTCTTT. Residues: CASGGQGISEAFF.

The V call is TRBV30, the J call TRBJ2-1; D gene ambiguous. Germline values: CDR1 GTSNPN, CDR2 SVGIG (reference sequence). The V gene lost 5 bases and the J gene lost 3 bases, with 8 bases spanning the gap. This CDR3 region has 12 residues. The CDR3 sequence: CAWGRNYNEQFF. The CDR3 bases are TGTGCCTGGGGCCGCAACTACAATGAGCAGTTCTTC.

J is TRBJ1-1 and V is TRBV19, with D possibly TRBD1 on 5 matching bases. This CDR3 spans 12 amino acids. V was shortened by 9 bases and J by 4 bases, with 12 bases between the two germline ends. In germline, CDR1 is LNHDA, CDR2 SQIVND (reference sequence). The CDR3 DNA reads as TGTGCCAGCGAATTGGGGGGCACTGAAGCTTTCTTT. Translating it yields CASELGGTEAFF. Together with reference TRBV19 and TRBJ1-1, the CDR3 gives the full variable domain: DGGITQSPKYLFRKEGQNVTLSCEQNLNHDAMYWYRQDPGQGLRLIYYSQIVNDFQKGDIAEGYSVSREKKESFPLTVTSAQKNPTAFYLCASELGGTEAFFGQGTRLTVV.

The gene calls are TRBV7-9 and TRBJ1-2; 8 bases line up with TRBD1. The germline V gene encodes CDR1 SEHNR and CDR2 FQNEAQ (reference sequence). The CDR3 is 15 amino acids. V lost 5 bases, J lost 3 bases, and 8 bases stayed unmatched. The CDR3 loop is CASSGGQEGYYGYTF. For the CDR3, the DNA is TGTGCCAGCAGCGGGGGACAGGAAGGCTACTATGGCTACACCTTC.

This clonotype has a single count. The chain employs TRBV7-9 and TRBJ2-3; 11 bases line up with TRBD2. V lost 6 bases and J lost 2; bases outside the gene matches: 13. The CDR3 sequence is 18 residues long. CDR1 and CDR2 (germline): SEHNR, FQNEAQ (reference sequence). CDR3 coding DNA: TGTGCCAGCAGTACCCCTAACGGACTAGCGGGCCTCACAGATACGCAGTATTTT. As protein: CASSTPNGLAGLTDTQYF.

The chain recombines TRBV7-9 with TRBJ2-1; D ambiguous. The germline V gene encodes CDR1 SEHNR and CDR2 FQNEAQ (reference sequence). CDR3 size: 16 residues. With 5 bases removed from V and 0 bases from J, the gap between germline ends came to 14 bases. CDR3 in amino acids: CASSPPAVRSYNEQFF. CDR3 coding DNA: TGTGCCAGCAGCCCCCCCGCAGTTCGCTCCTACAATGAGCAGTTCTTC.

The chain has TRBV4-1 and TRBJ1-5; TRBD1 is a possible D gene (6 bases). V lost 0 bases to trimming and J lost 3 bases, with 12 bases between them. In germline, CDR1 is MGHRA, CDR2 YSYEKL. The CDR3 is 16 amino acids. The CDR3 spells CASSQEAAGVNQPQHF. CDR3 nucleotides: TGCGCCAGCAGCCAAGAGGCGGCAGGGGTCAATCAGCCCCAGCATTTT.

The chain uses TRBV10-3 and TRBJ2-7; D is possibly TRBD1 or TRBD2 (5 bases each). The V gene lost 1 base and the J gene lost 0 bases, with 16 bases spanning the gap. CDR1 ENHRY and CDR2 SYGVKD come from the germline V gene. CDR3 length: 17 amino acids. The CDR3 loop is CAISEFSGDRSSYEQYF. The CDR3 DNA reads TGTGCCATCAGTGAGTTTTCCGGGGACCGTAGCTCCTACGAGCAGTACTTC.